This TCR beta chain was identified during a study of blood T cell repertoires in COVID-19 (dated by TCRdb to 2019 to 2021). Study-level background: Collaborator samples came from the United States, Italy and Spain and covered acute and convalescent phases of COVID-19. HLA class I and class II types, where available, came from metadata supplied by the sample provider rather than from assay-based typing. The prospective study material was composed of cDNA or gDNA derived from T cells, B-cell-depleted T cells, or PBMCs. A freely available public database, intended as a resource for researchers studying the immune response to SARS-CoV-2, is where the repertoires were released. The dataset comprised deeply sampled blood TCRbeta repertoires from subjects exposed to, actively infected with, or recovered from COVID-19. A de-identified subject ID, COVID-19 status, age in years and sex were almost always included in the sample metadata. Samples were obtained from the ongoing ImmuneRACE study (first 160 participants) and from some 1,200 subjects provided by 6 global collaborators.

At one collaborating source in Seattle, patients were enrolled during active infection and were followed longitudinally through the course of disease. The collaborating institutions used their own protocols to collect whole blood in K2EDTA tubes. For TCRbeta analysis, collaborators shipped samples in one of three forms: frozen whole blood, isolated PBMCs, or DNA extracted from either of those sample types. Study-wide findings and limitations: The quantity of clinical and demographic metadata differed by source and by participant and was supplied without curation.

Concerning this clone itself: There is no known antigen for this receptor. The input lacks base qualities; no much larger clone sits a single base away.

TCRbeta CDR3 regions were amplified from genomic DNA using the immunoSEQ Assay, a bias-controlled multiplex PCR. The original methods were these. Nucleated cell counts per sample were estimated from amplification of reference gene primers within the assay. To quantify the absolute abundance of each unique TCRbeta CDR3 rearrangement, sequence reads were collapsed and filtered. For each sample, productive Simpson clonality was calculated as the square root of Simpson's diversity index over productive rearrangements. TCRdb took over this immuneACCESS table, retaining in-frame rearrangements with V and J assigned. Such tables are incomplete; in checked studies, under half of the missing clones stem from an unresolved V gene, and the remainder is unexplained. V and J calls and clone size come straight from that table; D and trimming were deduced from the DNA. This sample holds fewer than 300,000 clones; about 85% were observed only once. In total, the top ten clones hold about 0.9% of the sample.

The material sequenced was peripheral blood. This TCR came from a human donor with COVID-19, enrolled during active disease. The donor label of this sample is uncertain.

The CDR3 protein sequence reads: CASSTGEGRQPQHF. The nucleotides read TGTGCCAGCAGTACAGGGGAAGGCAGGCAGCCCCAGCATTTT. The chain couples TRBV28 to TRBJ1-5, with 7 junctional bases fitting TRBD1. The germline V gene sets CDR1 to MDHEN and CDR2 to SYDVKM. Trimming takes 5 bases off V and 7 bases off J; junction bases not matched to a gene: 8. CDR3 length: 14 amino acids, cysteine to phenylalanine. The entry retains the CDR3 DNA only, 42 bases that are in frame from base 1.